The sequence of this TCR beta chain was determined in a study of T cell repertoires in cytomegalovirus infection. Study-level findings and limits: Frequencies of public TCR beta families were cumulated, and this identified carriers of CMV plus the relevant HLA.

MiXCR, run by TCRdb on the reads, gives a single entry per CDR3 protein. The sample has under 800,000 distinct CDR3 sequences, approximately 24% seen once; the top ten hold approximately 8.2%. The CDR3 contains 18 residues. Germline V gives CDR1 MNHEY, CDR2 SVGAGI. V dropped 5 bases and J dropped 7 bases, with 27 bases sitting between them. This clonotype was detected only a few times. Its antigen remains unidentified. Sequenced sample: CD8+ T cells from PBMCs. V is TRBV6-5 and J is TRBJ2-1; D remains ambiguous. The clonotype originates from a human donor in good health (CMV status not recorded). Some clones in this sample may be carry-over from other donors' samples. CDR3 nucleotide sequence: TGTGCCAGCAGTGCTTCTAGTTACATCGGTCAATGGGTGAATGAGCAGTTCTTC. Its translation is CASSASSYIGQWVNEQFF.